The rows below give T cell receptor beta chains drawn from one sample of a study of shared clonotypes between healthy human individuals. Repertoires were generated with immunoSEQ multiplex PCR, while TCRdb's copy carries only in-frame clones and drops some. The sample lists 1.6 million or so clones, just under 99% seen once, with around 0.38% in the top ten. The sequencing sample was made of naive CD4+ T cells sorted from blood. The source is a man younger than 45 in good health. Each CDR3 is given with its conserved first and last residue. D genes are given only for firm matches. Only some rows state a clone size, as once, few, many or a class for expanded clones.

D gene | J gene | CDR3 length | clone size | V gene | CDR3 DNA | CDR3 protein
TRBD1 | TRBJ2-7 | 13 | NA | TRBV27 | TGTGCCAGCAGCTACAGGGGGGTGGACGAGCAGTACTTC | CASSYRGVDEQYF
TRBD2 | TRBJ2-1 | 14 | NA | TRBV11-2 | TGTGCCAGCAGGGGGACTAGCGGGCAGGGTGAGCAGTTCTTC | CASRGTSGQGEQFF
NA | TRBJ1-1 | 14 | NA | TRBV7-2 | TGTGCCAGCAGAGACGGGGGTTCGTCTGGTGAAGCTTTCTTT | CASRDGGSSGEAFF
TRBD2 | TRBJ2-1 | 14 | once | TRBV14 | TGTGCCAGCAGCCAGAGGCTAGCGGGAGGACGCCAGTTCTTC | CASSQRLAGGRQFF
NA | TRBJ2-4 | 13 | NA | TRBV5-1 | TGCGCCAGCAGCTTGGCCGCTAAGAACATTCAGTACTTC | CASSLAAKNIQYF
TRBD2 | TRBJ2-7 | 18 | once | TRBV19 | TGTGCCAGTAGTAGGGGACTAGCGGGAGGGAGATACTCCTACGAGCAGTACTTC | CASSRGLAGGRYSYEQYF
TRBD1 | TRBJ2-7 | 15 | NA | TRBV6-1 | TGTGCCAGCAGTGTTGGAGGGACAGGGTCCTACGAGCAGTACTTC | CASSVGGTGSYEQYF
NA | TRBJ2-1 | 17 | once | TRBV9 | TGTGCCAGCAGCGCCCTCTTGGTGGGCCTGGGAGACAATGAGCAGTTCTTC | CASSALLVGLGDNEQFF
NA | TRBJ1-1 | 12 | NA | TRBV28 | TGTGCCAGCAGTTCAGAGGGGAAGTCGGCTTTCTTT | CASSSEGKSAFF
NA | TRBJ1-3 | 16 | NA | TRBV5-1 | TGCGCCAGCAGCTTGACACGGAGCTCCTCTGGAAACACCATATATTTT | CASSLTRSSSGNTIYF
TRBD2 | TRBJ2-1 | 17 | NA | TRBV27 | TGTGCCAGTTGGACTAGCGGGAGTCCGAGCTCCTACAATGAGCAGTTCTTC | CASWTSGSPSSYNEQFF
NA | TRBJ2-3 | 15 | once | TRBV11-3 | TGTGCCAGCAGCTCCGCGGGCGGTACTGCAGATACGCAGTATTTT | CASSSAGGTADTQYF
NA | TRBJ2-1 | 16 | NA | TRBV11-3 | TGTGCCAGCAGCTTAGGACCGGGAAATGAATACAATGAGCAGTTCTTC | CASSLGPGNEYNEQFF
NA | TRBJ1-1 | 14 | NA | TRBV11-2 | TGTGCCAGCAGCAAGCGGGCGGAGAACACTGAAGCTTTCTTT | CASSKRAENTEAFF
NA | TRBJ2-5 | 13 | NA | TRBV10-3 | TGTGCCATCAGTGCTACAAGTAAGGAGACCCAGTACTTC | CAISATSKETQYF
TRBD2 | TRBJ2-1 | 17 | NA | TRBV5-6 | TGTGCCAGCAGCTTGGTTACTAGCGGGGCCTCCTACAATGAGCAGTTCTTC | CASSLVTSGASYNEQFF
TRBD1 | TRBJ2-1 | 11 | NA | TRBV27 | TGTGCCAGCAGCTACAGGGGTTATCCGTTCTTC | CASSYRGYPFF
TRBD1 | TRBJ1-2 | 18 | NA | TRBV28 | TGTGCCAGCAGTTTATCCGGGCAGGGGGCCTCAACGTCCTATGGCTACACCTTC | CASSLSGQGASTSYGYTF
NA | TRBJ2-7 | 13 | NA | TRBV11-2 | TGTGCCAGCAGTCGGGGTATCGCCTACGAGCAGTACTTC | CASSRGIAYEQYF
NA | TRBJ2-5 | 15 | NA | TRBV15 | TGTGCCACCAGCAGACGAAATCTTATTCCTGAGACCCAGTACTTC | CATSRRNLIPETQYF
TRBD1 | TRBJ2-2 | 14 | NA | TRBV2 | TGTGCCAGCATACCGGGACAGGGGCTCGGGGAGCTGTTTTTT | CASIPGQGLGELFF
TRBD2 | TRBJ2-1 | 14 | NA | TRBV5-1 | TGCGCCAGCAGCTTCCGGGGGGTGAACAATGAGCAGTTCTTC | CASSFRGVNNEQFF
NA | TRBJ2-2 | 15 | NA | TRBV6-5 | TGTGCCAGCAGGATACAGGGTTTTAACACCGGGGAGCTGTTTTTT | CASRIQGFNTGELFF
NA | TRBJ2-3 | 15 | NA | TRBV4-3 | TGCGCCAGCAGCCAAGGTAACAGATTTGCAGATACGCAGTATTTT | CASSQGNRFADTQYF
TRBD1 | TRBJ1-5 | 14 | once | TRBV28 | TGTGCCAGCAGCCGGACAGGGGTCAATCAGCCCCAGCATTTT | CASSRTGVNQPQHF
TRBD1 | TRBJ1-1 | 15 | NA | TRBV5-5 | TGTGCCAGCAGCCGAATCGACAGGGCGAACACTGAAGCTTTCTTT | CASSRIDRANTEAFF
TRBD1 | TRBJ1-4 | 16 | once | TRBV18 | TGTGCCAGCTCACCAGCTCGGACAGGGAGGGATGAAAAACTGTTTTTT | CASSPARTGRDEKLFF
NA | TRBJ2-1 | 13 | NA | TRBV29-1 | TGCAGCGTGAAGCACAGGTCCTACAATGAGCAGTTCTTC | CSVKHRSYNEQFF
TRBD2 | TRBJ2-3 | 18 | NA | TRBV27 | TGTGCCAGCAGCCCACTTACTCTAGCGGGAGGGCCAAGAGATACGCAGTATTTT | CASSPLTLAGGPRDTQYF
NA | TRBJ1-5 | 16 | NA | TRBV28 | TGTGCCAGCAGTTTATTTTTCGGAAGAAACAATCAGCCCCAGCATTTT | CASSLFFGRNNQPQHF
TRBD1 | TRBJ1-5 | 15 | NA | TRBV18 | TGTGCCAGCTCACTAGACAGGGGCCGGGATCAGCCCCAGCATTTT | CASSLDRGRDQPQHF
NA | TRBJ2-7 | 11 | NA | TRBV11-2 | TGTGCCAGCAGCCGGCACTACGAGCAGTACTTC | CASSRHYEQYF
NA | TRBJ1-5 | 13 | NA | TRBV6-5 | TGTGCCAGCATGAGGGGGGGCGGTCAGCCCCAGCATTTT | CASMRGGGQPQHF
TRBD1 | TRBJ2-7 | 14 | NA | TRBV6-5 | TGTGCCAGCAGCTGGGACAGGGGGAACTACGAGCAGTACTTC | CASSWDRGNYEQYF
TRBD1 | TRBJ2-3 | 16 | NA | TRBV7-6 | TGTGCCAGCAGCTGGCCCGGGACAGGTCGGACAGATACGCAGTATTTT | CASSWPGTGRTDTQYF
NA | TRBJ2-7 | 14 | NA | TRBV5-4 | TGTGCCAGCAGCTTGAAGGGGCCCCCCGGCGAGCAGTACTTC | CASSLKGPPGEQYF
NA | TRBJ1-3 | 14 | NA | TRBV10-3 | TGTGCCTCCCGGAGGGAGGGTCCTGGAAACACCATATATTTT | CASRREGPGNTIYF
NA | TRBJ2-7 | 17 | NA | TRBV27 | TGTGCCAGCAGTTTATCTCATCCGACAGAAGTCTCTTGGGAGCAGTACTTC | CASSLSHPTEVSWEQYF
TRBD2 | TRBJ2-7 | 17 | NA | TRBV27 | TGTGCCAGCAGTTTAACCAGGACTAGCGGGAGATCCTACGAGCAGTACTTC | CASSLTRTSGRSYEQYF
TRBD1 | TRBJ2-3 | 15 | NA | TRBV29-1 | TGCAGCGGGGGGACAGGGGCCACAAACACAGATACGCAGTATTTT | CSGGTGATNTDTQYF
TRBD2 | TRBJ2-1 | 15 | NA | TRBV11-2 | TGTGCCAGCAGCTTCGGGAGGAGGGCCTACAATGAGCAGTTCTTC | CASSFGRRAYNEQFF
TRBD2 | TRBJ2-2 | 17 | NA | TRBV27 | TGTGCCAGCAGTCCCAGACTAGCGGGGTGGGAAAGCGGGGAGCTGTTTTTT | CASSPRLAGWESGELFF
NA | TRBJ1-2 | 16 | NA | TRBV6-5 | TGTGCCAGCAGCTACAACTTACAGGGAGCTAACTATGGCTACACCTTC | CASSYNLQGANYGYTF
TRBD2 | TRBJ2-1 | 14 | NA | TRBV4-3 | TGCGCCAGCAGCCGGCAGCGGGAGAATTACGAGCAGTTCTTC | CASSRQRENYEQFF
NA | TRBJ2-3 | 14 | NA | TRBV29-1 | TGCAGCGCTGATAAGGGGTTTGGCACAGATACGCAGTATTTT | CSADKGFGTDTQYF
NA | TRBJ2-7 | 15 | NA | TRBV10-3 | TGTGCCATCAGTGAATACGGGAGAGTGGCCTACGAGCAGTACTTC | CAISEYGRVAYEQYF
TRBD2 | TRBJ2-7 | 15 | NA | TRBV4-1 | TGCGCCAGCAGCCTGACTAGCGGGAGAAGATACGAGCAGTACTTC | CASSLTSGRRYEQYF
NA | TRBJ2-7 | 13 | NA | TRBV7-6 | TGTGCCAGCAGCTTAGGGAAGTCCTACGAGCAGTACTTC | CASSLGKSYEQYF